This is a list of T cell receptor beta chains from one sample in a study of blood T cell repertoires in COVID-19. Generated by immunoSEQ multiplex PCR, the TCRdb table keeps only in-frame clones and is missing some. Of 65,000 to 70,000 clones in the sample, over 80% are singletons; the top ten hold approximately 5%. Sequencing was done on a sample of peripheral blood. The receptors here all came from a man over 45 with active COVID-19. Both conserved end residues are part of each CDR3. The D gene is left open where the match is weak. The size entry is marked missing in some rows and otherwise reads once, few, many or a size class.

.	TRBV28	once	TRBJ1-1	TGTGCCAGCAGTACTACCGGCCAGACCAGGGACACTGAAGCTTTCTTT	CASSTTGQTRDTEAFF
TRBD1	TRBV5-1	.	TRBJ2-6	TGCGCCAGCACCTGGACAGGTGACTCTGGGGCCAACGTCCTGACTTTC	CASTWTGDSGANVLTF
TRBD2	TRBV4-3	.	TRBJ2-7	TGCGCCAGCAGTCAAAGCACTAGCGGAACCTACGAGCAGTACTTC	CASSQSTSGTYEQYF
TRBD1	TRBV5-6	.	TRBJ1-6	TGTGCCAGCAGACCACAGGGGAATTCACCCCTCCACTTT	CASRPQGNSPLHF
.	TRBV25-1	.	TRBJ1-2	TGTGCCAGCTCTTCGGGTTCCAGTGGCTACACCTTC	CASSSGSSGYTF
TRBD2	TRBV5-1	.	TRBJ2-1	TGCGCCAGCAGGGGGAGCGGGACGATCTACAATGAGCAGTTCTTC	CASRGSGTIYNEQFF
.	TRBV27	once	TRBJ2-6	TGTGCCAGCAGTTCGCCTCCCGAGGGCCGAAGCATCCCTGGGGCCAACGTCCTGACTTTC	CASSSPPEGRSIPGANVLTF
.	TRBV19	.	TRBJ1-2	TGTGCCAGTAGGCAACACCGGGTCACAACGGATGGCTACACCTTC	CASRQHRVTTDGYTF
.	TRBV11-3	.	TRBJ2-1	TGTGCCAGCAGTCAATGGGGGGTAGCGCAAACTGAGCAGTTCTTC	CASSQWGVAQTEQFF
TRBD1	TRBV28	.	TRBJ2-7	TGTGCCAGCAGCTCCTCCGGACAGGGACGCACCATATTCGGGGAGCAGTACTTC	CASSSSGQGRTIFGEQYF
TRBD1	TRBV27	.	TRBJ2-1	TGTGCCAGCAGTTTAGCCCGGCGGCCGGGACAGGACTACAATGAGCAGTTCTTC	CASSLARRPGQDYNEQFF
TRBD1	TRBV18	.	TRBJ1-6	TGTGCCAGCTCGCCGGACAGGGTGGGAGGGAATTCACCCCTCCACTTT	CASSPDRVGGNSPLHF
TRBD1	TRBV28	.	TRBJ1-1	TGTGCCAGCAGTTTTACGGGACAGGGAACTGAAGCTTTCTTT	CASSFTGQGTEAFF
.	TRBV6-5	.	TRBJ1-2	TGTGCCAGCAGTTACACGGTTCAGGGACTCTATGGCTACACCTTC	CASSYTVQGLYGYTF
TRBD2	TRBV11-3	.	TRBJ2-7	TGTGCCAGCAGCCCGGGACTAGCGGCCTACGAGCAGTACTTC	CASSPGLAAYEQYF
.	TRBV20-1	few	TRBJ1-1	TGCAGTGGGAAAGGGGGCACTGAAGCTTTCTTT	CSGKGGTEAFF
.	TRBV18	.	TRBJ1-2	TGTGCCAGCTCACCACCGGGCACCTATGGCTACACCTTC	CASSPPGTYGYTF
.	TRBV7-2	.	TRBJ2-1	TGTGCCAGCAGCTTAAGTTCAGGGCGCTACAATGAGCAGTTCTTC	CASSLSSGRYNEQFF
TRBD2	TRBV29-1	.	TRBJ2-5	TGCAACGTAGATCTAGCGGGGGAGACCCAGTACTTC	CNVDLAGETQYF
TRBD1	TRBV11-3	.	TRBJ2-1	TGTGCCAGCAGCTTAGATGGACAGGTTTACAATGAGCAGTTCTTC	CASSLDGQVYNEQFF
TRBD1	TRBV2	.	TRBJ1-3	TGTGCCAGCAACCAAGGGACAGGCGGAAACACCATATATTTT	CASNQGTGGNTIYF
.	TRBV7-2	.	TRBJ1-2	TGTGCCAGCAGCTACCTCGGGGGGCGTGTTGATGGCTACACCTTC	CASSYLGGRVDGYTF
.	TRBV5-1	.	TRBJ2-3	TGCGCCAGCAGCTTGGCCGGGCTAGCCGATACGCAGTATTTT	CASSLAGLADTQYF
.	TRBV4-3	.	TRBJ2-1	TGCGCCAGCAGCCAAGATGGTCAACCAAAGGAGGAGCAGTTCTTC	CASSQDGQPKEEQFF
.	TRBV5-5	.	TRBJ2-6	TGTGCCAGCAGCACTTACCCAGGCTCTGGGGCCAACGTCCTGACTTTC	CASSTYPGSGANVLTF
.	TRBV11-3	once	TRBJ2-1	TGTGCCAGCAGCTCCGCGGGTTCCTACAATGAGCAGTTCTTC	CASSSAGSYNEQFF
TRBD1	TRBV5-4	.	TRBJ1-1	TGTGCCAGCAGCCGAGGACAGGGGGGTTTCGGCACTGAAGCTTTCTTT	CASSRGQGGFGTEAFF
TRBD1	TRBV7-2	.	TRBJ2-5	TGTGCCAGCAGCAGGACAGGGTCGGGAGAGACCCAGTACTTC	CASSRTGSGETQYF
TRBD1	TRBV6-1	.	TRBJ1-3	TGTGCCAGCAGTGAAAGAGGACAGGGAGACACCATATATTTT	CASSERGQGDTIYF
TRBD2	TRBV7-2	.	TRBJ2-5	TGTGCCAGCAGCTTAGCGTCCCAGCGGGAGGCGGGGGAGACCCAGTACTTC	CASSLASQREAGETQYF
.	TRBV3-1/TRBV3-2	.	TRBJ2-7	TGTGCCAGCAGCCAAGCTCGGAGGGGGCGGAGTGAGCAGTACTTC	CASSQARRGRSEQYF
.	TRBV7-2	.	TRBJ1-1	TGTGCCAGCAGCTTGGAGGGTTTCGGGAACACTGAAGCTTTCTTT	CASSLEGFGNTEAFF
.	TRBV2	.	TRBJ1-5	TGTGCCAGCAGTGAAGCTGGAGACCCGCGAACTCAGCCCCAGCATTTT	CASSEAGDPRTQPQHF
TRBD2	TRBV5-8	.	TRBJ2-3	TGTGCCAGCAGCTCCGGACTAGCGGCCCCCGTTTCGCAGTATTTT	CASSSGLAAPVSQYF
TRBD2	TRBV7-8	few	TRBJ2-3	TGTGCCAGCAGCTTAGGGGTAGCGGGACCCACAGATACGCAGTATTTT	CASSLGVAGPTDTQYF
.	TRBV6-2/TRBV6-3	once	TRBJ2-1	TGTGCCAGCAGTTACAGCTACAGCTCCTACAATGAGCAGTTCTTC	CASSYSYSSYNEQFF
.	TRBV5-1	.	TRBJ2-1	TGCGCCAGCAGCTCCCCGGACACCGACCCATACAATGAGCAGTTCTTC	CASSSPDTDPYNEQFF
TRBD1	TRBV9	medium-sized	TRBJ2-7	TGTGCCAGCAGCGTAGATTGGCAGGGGGCACGAGGGGAGCAGTACTTC	CASSVDWQGARGEQYF
.	TRBV4-1	.	TRBJ1-2	TGCGCCAGCAGCTTCCGGACAGCATCTAACTATGGCTACACCTTC	CASSFRTASNYGYTF
.	TRBV28	.	TRBJ2-1	TGTGCCAGCAGTTTTGGGTTCGGCGAAGGGTTCGGGAGCGGGAATGAGCAGTTCTTC	CASSFGFGEGFGSGNEQFF
TRBD1	TRBV5-1	few	TRBJ1-1	TGCGCCAGCAGCCGGGAGGGACAGGGGAACACTGAAGCTTTCTTT	CASSREGQGNTEAFF
TRBD1	TRBV11-3	.	TRBJ2-7	TGTGCCAGCAGTAAACCGGGACAGGGATTTTACGAGCAGTACTTC	CASSKPGQGFYEQYF
TRBD1	TRBV4-2	few	TRBJ1-2	TGTGCCAGCAGCCTCCCCACCGGACAGGCGAAAGACCGTAACTATGGCTACACCTTC	CASSLPTGQAKDRNYGYTF
.	TRBV27	.	TRBJ2-3	TGTGCCAGCAGTGGGGACTTTGTCGTCGGAGATACGCAGTATTTT	CASSGDFVVGDTQYF
TRBD1	TRBV18	.	TRBJ2-7	TGTGCCAGCTCACCTGCCGGGACAGCGAACTCCTACGAGCAGTACTTC	CASSPAGTANSYEQYF
TRBD2	TRBV7-9	once	TRBJ2-1	TGTGCCAGCAGCCCGACTGCTAGCGGCAGCTACAATGAGCAGTTCTTC	CASSPTASGSYNEQFF
.	TRBV11-2	.	TRBJ2-4	TGTGCCAGCACCGACAGGCGTGGGGCCAAAAACATTCAGTACTTC	CASTDRRGAKNIQYF